This entry lists 18 T cell receptor beta chains sequenced from one sample in a study of T-cell reconstitution after alpha-beta-depleted transplantation in children. A TCRbeta library incorporating unique molecular identifiers was prepared. TCRdb analysed the PCR reads with MiXCR anew, one entry per CDR3 protein. The sample has 800,000 to 1,000,000 distinct CDR3 sequences; about 30% are singletons. Sequenced here: PBMCs, mostly from graft donor cells, sampled 360 days after TCRalphabeta/CD19-depleted stem cell transplant. These receptors all come from a boy younger than two who had a stem cell transplant for SCID, so the T cells may come from the graft donor.

This clonotype was counted a few times. This chain joins TRBV18 and TRBJ2-6; D perhaps matches TRBD1 (6 bases). The germline gives CDR1 KGHSH, CDR2 LQKENI. The CDR3 spans 16 residues. V was trimmed by 5 bases and J by 0 bases, leaving 11 bases between them. The CDR3 sequence: CASSTTGYSGANVLTF. The CDR3 DNA reads TGTGCCAGCTCAACGACAGGTTACTCTGGGGCCAACGTCCTGACTTTC. Full variable domain (rest looked up from reference TRBV18 and TRBJ2-6): NAGVMQNPRHLVRRRGQEARLRCSPMKGHSHVYWYRQLPEEGLKFMVYLQKENIIDESGMPKERFSAEFPKEGPSILRIQQVVRGDSAAYFCASSTTGYSGANVLTFGAGSRLTVL.

This clonotype was observed a handful of times. This sequence joins TRBV4-1 and TRBJ1-5; 7 positions match TRBD1. Germline-derived CDR1 and CDR2 are MGHRA and YSYEKL. V shed 1 base, J shed 4 bases, and the junction held 7 bases outside the gene matches. CDR3 length equals 16 residues. The CDR3 DNA reads TGCGCCAGCAGCCAAGTAGCGACAGGGTTTAATCAGCCCCAGCATTTT. It is translated as CASSQVATGFNQPQHF.

This clonotype turned up a few times. The chain uses TRBV6-5 and TRBJ2-5; 9 nucleotides align to TRBD1. V lost 5 bases to trimming and J lost 8 bases; unmatched junction nucleotides: 12. Germline V lookup: CDR1 MNHEY, CDR2 SVGAGI. The CDR3 contains 15 residues. The CDR3 sequence is CASSNRDRVGDTQYF. The CDR3 coding sequence is TGTGCCAGCAGTAACCGGGACAGGGTCGGTGACACCCAGTACTTC.

The rearrangement joins TRBV4-1 to TRBJ2-3; no clear D gene. The CDR3 runs to 14 residues. CDR1 is MGHRA, CDR2 YSYEKL, per germline. V lost 0 bases, J lost 2 bases, and 6 bases lay in between. Here the CDR3 DNA reads TGCGCCAGCAGCCAAGATAGGCCCACAGATACGCAGTATTTT. It yields the protein CASSQDRPTDTQYF.

The CDR3 is CASSWGPLPLYEQYF. For the CDR3, the DNA is TGTGCCAGCAGTTGGGGTCCTTTGCCCCTCTACGAGCAGTACTTC. The rearrangement joins TRBV27 to TRBJ2-7, with D unresolved. The V gene's germline CDR1 is MNHEY and CDR2 SMNVEV (reference sequence). The CDR3 has 15 amino acids. The ends were cut back, 4 bases at V and 3 bases at J, with 16 bases in the middle.

The chain combines TRBV7-6 with TRBJ2-3; 9 bases match TRBD2. Germline-derived CDR1 and CDR2 are SGHVS and FNYEAQ. CDR3 length: 16 residues. Unmatched junction bases numbered 8, after V lost 1 base and J lost 6 bases. In DNA form, the CDR3 reads TGTGCCAGCAGCTTAGAGGTCCGCGGGGGGGCGGATACGCAGTATTTT. This sequence encodes CASSLEVRGGADTQYF.

This clonotype was seen a few times. The rearrangement uses TRBV19 and TRBJ2-6; a weak D match, TRBD2 (6 bases). The CDR3 covers 17 residues. V dropped 8 bases and J dropped 0 bases, with 17 bases sitting between them. Germline CDR1 LNHDA, CDR2 SQIVND (reference sequence). The CDR3 protein is CASVGGAVSSGANVLTF. The CDR3 DNA reads as TGTGCCAGTGTCGGGGGAGCAGTAAGCTCTGGGGCCAACGTCCTGACTTTC.

The V and J genes are TRBV27 and TRBJ2-2; 12 bases align to TRBD1. This CDR3 has 20 amino acids. Trimming at V came to 7 bases and at J to 2 bases, leaving 17 bases not matched to a gene. Per germline, CDR1 MNHEY and CDR2 SMNVEV (reference sequence). CDR3 DNA: TGTGCCAGCATTGGGGTCCCGGGACAGGGGGCATATCGTAACACCGGGGAGCTGTTTTTT. Residues: CASIGVPGQGAYRNTGELFF.

The rearrangement links TRBV19 to TRBJ2-1; D may be TRBD2 (6 bases). This CDR3 region has 15 residues. With 6 bases removed from V and 6 bases from J, the gap between germline ends came to 18 bases. The germline V gene encodes CDR1 LNHDA and CDR2 SQIVND (reference sequence). The CDR3 spells CASSALGLAPNEQFF. CDR3 bases: TGTGCCAGTAGCGCTCTCGGGCTAGCGCCCAATGAGCAGTTCTTC.

This clonotype turned up a few times. V and J are TRBV5-5 and TRBJ2-1; no clear D gene. Looked up from germline, CDR1 is SGHKS and CDR2 is YYEKEE (reference sequence). The length of the CDR3 is 14 residues. Between the trimmed V and J ends, which lost 0 bases and 14 bases, there was a span of 18 bases. The CDR3, as DNA: TGTGCCAGCAGCTTGGTAGGCCCGACAAATTTGGAGTTCTTC. The encoded protein is CASSLVGPTNLEFF.

This clonotype was seen more than once but under ten times. The chain joins TRBV6-1 to TRBJ1-1; D is ambiguous. Germline CDR1 reads MNHNS; CDR2 reads SASEGT. The CDR3 totals 13 residues. V lost 1 base to trimming and J lost 1 base, with 4 bases between them. CDR3 bases: TGTGCCAGCAGTGAAGGACAGAACACTGAAGCTTTCTTT. Protein product: CASSEGQNTEAFF.

The chain carries TRBV20-1 and TRBJ2-1; 12 positions match TRBD2. CDR3 length equals 13 residues. The V gene's germline CDR1 is DFQATT and CDR2 SNEGSKA (reference sequence). The junction had 5 bases not matched to a gene; V was cut back by 7 bases and J by 7 bases. As DNA, the CDR3 is TGCAGTGGAAGGACTAGCGGGGTGAATGAGCAGTTCTTC. As protein: CSGRTSGVNEQFF.

The table lists this clonotype with a few counts. This rearrangement joins TRBV28 to TRBJ1-2, with 10 bases identical to TRBD1. Germline CDR1 reads MDHEN; CDR2 reads SYDVKM. This CDR3 is built from 15 residues. The V gene end was trimmed by 7 bases and the J gene end by 6 bases; junction bases not matched to a gene: 11. CDR3 sequence: CASTLWDRGRNGYTF. DNA of the CDR3: TGTGCCAGCACCCTATGGGACAGGGGAAGAAATGGCTACACCTTC.

This clonotype was seen ten or more times. The chain is built from TRBV5-8 and TRBJ1-5, with TRBD1 as a possible D gene (5 bases). Germline CDR1 and CDR2: SGHTS and YDEGEE. This CDR3 region has 15 residues. V lost 4 bases to trimming and J lost 3 bases, with 14 bases between them. Here the CDR3 DNA reads TGTGCCAGCAGCCCGGATGGCAGGGACAATCAGCCCCAGCATTTT. Amino acid sequence: CASSPDGRDNQPQHF.

This clonotype was picked up a small number of times. The V and J genes are TRBV5-1 and TRBJ2-7, with 7 bases matching TRBD1. Trimming took 1 base from V and 6 from J; bases not matched to a gene: 13. The CDR3 is 16 residues long. Germline values: CDR1 SGHRS, CDR2 YFSETQ. The CDR3 sequence is CASSLIPGKTGPEQYF. CDR3 nucleotides: TGCGCCAGCAGCTTGATTCCGGGGAAGACAGGGCCCGAGCAGTACTTC.

In this sample, this clonotype turned up a few times. CDR3 amino acids: CASSLQGGIQETQYF. The DNA of the CDR3 is TGTGCCAGCAGCCTCCAAGGGGGGATCCAAGAGACCCAGTACTTC. The chain joins TRBV7-2 to TRBJ2-5; D may be TRBD1 or TRBD2 (6 bases each). V was cut by 5 bases and J by 1 base, with 14 bases left in between. Germline V gives CDR1 SGHTA, CDR2 FQGNSA. The CDR3 sequence is 15 residues long.

The chain recombines TRBV27 with TRBJ2-2; 8 bases are shared with TRBD2. The V gene's germline CDR1 is MNHEY and CDR2 SMNVEV (reference sequence). V gave up 0 bases and J gave up 8 bases; unmatched junction bases: 5. The CDR3 covers 15 residues. The CDR3 region is CASSLSGLGFGELFF. In nucleotides, the CDR3 is TGTGCCAGCAGTTTATCGGGACTAGGTTTTGGGGAGCTGTTTTTT.

This clonotype was seen only a few times. The V gene is TRBV12-3 or TRBV12-4, the J gene TRBJ1-1; D unclear. With 1 base removed from V and 0 bases from J, the gap between germline ends came to 9 bases. This CDR3 contains 15 residues. The CDR3 DNA sequence: TGTGCCAGCAGTTTAGACCAGACTTTGAACACTGAAGCTTTCTTT. This sequence encodes CASSLDQTLNTEAFF.